This TCR beta chain was observed in a study of radiotherapy plus CTLA-4 blockade in lung cancer. Whole-study results and caveats: In blood, after radiotherapy plus ipilimumab, tumor-derived TCR clones expanded.

Worth noting for this clone: What it binds is unknown.

Measured with immunoSEQ multiplex PCR; TCRdb has only the in-frame clones, and not every one. The sample carries more than 40,000 clones, 73% recorded once. V lost 10 bases, J lost 3 bases, and 16 bases lay in between. The germline V gene encodes CDR1 MDHEN and CDR2 SYDVKM. CDR3 length: 13 residues. V usage is TRBV28 and J usage is TRBJ2-7; D may be TRBD1 (5 bases). This receptor was identified in a human donor with non-small cell lung cancer who had a complete response to radiotherapy plus ipilimumab. Source: peripheral blood, taken from a patient treated with radiotherapy plus ipilimumab. The CDR3 loop reads CATTPGRDYEQYF. In DNA, the CDR3 is TGTGCCACAACTCCCGGCAGGGACTACGAGCAGTACTTC.